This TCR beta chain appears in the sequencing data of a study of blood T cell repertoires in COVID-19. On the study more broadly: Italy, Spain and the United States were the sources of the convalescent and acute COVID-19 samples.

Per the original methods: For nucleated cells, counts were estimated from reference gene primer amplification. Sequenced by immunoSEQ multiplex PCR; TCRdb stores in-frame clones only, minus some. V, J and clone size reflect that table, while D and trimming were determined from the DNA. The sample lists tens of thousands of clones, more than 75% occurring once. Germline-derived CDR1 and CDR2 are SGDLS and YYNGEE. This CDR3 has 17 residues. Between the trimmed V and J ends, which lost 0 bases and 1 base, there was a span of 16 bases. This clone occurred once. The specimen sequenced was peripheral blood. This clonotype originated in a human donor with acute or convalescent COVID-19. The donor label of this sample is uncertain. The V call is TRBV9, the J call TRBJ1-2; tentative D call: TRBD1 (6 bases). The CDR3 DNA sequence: TGTGCCAGCAGCGTAGCGTGGACAGCCGGACTTAACTATGGCTACACCTTC. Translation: CASSVAWTAGLNYGYTF.